This T cell receptor beta chain derives from a study of blood T cell repertoires in COVID-19. Study details: The samples span acute and convalescent COVID-19 from the United States, Italy and Spain.

This clone was recorded only once. V dropped 4 bases and J dropped 1; count of bases not matched to a gene: 6. This CDR3 region has 16 residues. The germline gives CDR1 SGHTA, CDR2 FQGTGA. Assay used: immunoSEQ multiplex PCR; TCRdb lists only in-frame clones, some missing. The profile covers over 200,000 clones, with 88% appearing a single time and about 2.5% taken by the ten largest. Specimen: peripheral blood. The chain uses TRBV7-3 and TRBJ2-1, with 8 positions matching TRBD1. The sequence came from an older woman with acute or convalescent COVID-19. The CDR3 DNA reads as TGTGCCAGCAGCTCCCGGACAGGGCCTTCCTACAATGAGCAGTTCTTC. It is translated as CASSSRTGPSYNEQFF.